This T cell receptor (beta chain) was sequenced during a study of blood T cells in healthy people across ages. Study-wide results and limits: Getting older went along with TCR beta diversity per million T cells dropping roughly linearly.

Sample-barcoded 5' priming and a J-beta primer mix drove a second PCR of roughly 6 to 12 cycles. In TCRdb, the 5' RACE reads were re-called with MiXCR into one record per CDR3 protein. The sample yields some 780,000 distinct CDR3 sequences, roughly 50% seen once. With respect to this clonotype: As yet, its antigen is unknown.

The TCR sequence derives from a man aged 35 to 55 in good health. Sequenced sample: blood.

Written as DNA, the CDR3 is TGCAGTGCCCTAGGACATAGGGGATCAACTTTCTTT. This codes for CSALGHRGSTFF. The J gene is TRBJ1-1, the V gene TRBV20-1; possibly TRBD1 for D (5 bases). The germline CDR1 and CDR2 sequences are DFQATT and SNEGSKA (reference sequence). V was pared by 6 bases and J by 12 bases, with 20 bases between. This CDR3 spans 12 amino acids.